Included here is one TCR beta chain sequence, with context. Its antigen is as yet unknown. These data belong to a study of cytomegalovirus exposure and HLA in healthy donors. Study context: The same platform used for the roughly 600 first-cohort repertoires was also used for the 100 to 150 validation repertoires, as a later analysis reported. General observations from the study: Most TCR sequences proved rare, with some public TCRs found in many donors.

Losses at the gene ends were 7 bases for V and 5 bases for J; bases not matched to a gene: 6. The CDR3 contains 12 residues. Per the germline V gene, CDR1 is SQVTM and CDR2 is ANQGSEA. Generated by immunoSEQ multiplex PCR, the TCRdb table keeps only in-frame clones and is missing some. The table records 190,000 or so clones, 84% of them present only once. The rearrangement joins TRBV29-1 to TRBJ2-7; 9 nucleotides align to TRBD1. The sample taken for sequencing was PBMCs. The source is a woman between 18 and 29 years old in good health and CMV-seropositive. The CDR3 nucleotides are TGCAGCGGTCGGGACAGGGTCCACGAGCAGTACTTC. This translates into CSGRDRVHEQYF.